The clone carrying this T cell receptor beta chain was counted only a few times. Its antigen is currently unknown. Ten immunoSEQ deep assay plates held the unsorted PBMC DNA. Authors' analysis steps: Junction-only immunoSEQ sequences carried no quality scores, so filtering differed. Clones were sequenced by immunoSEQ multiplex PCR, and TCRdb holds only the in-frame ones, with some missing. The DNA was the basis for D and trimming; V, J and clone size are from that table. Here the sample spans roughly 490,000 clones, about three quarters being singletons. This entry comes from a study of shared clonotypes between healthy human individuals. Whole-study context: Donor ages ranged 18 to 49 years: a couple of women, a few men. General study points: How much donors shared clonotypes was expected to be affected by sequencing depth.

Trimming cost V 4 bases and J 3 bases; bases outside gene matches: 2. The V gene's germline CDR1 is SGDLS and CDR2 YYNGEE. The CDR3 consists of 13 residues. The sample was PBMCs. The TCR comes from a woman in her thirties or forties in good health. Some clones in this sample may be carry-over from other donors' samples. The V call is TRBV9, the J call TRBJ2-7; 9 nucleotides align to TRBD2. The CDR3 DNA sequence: TGTGCCAGCAGCCCTAGCGGGAACTACGAGCAGTACTTC. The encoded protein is CASSPSGNYEQYF. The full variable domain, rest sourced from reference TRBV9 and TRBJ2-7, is DSGVTQTPKHLITATGQRVTLRCSPRSGDLSVYWYQQSLDQGLQFLIQYYNGEERAKGNILERFSAQQFPDLHSELNLSSLELGDSALYFCASSPSGNYEQYFGPGTRLTVT.